The rows below give T cell receptor beta chains drawn from one sample of a study of CXCR3-negative and CXCR3-positive naive CD8 T cells. From its re-call of the 5' RACE reads, TCRdb lists each CDR3 protein once, without DNA. This specimen shows some 120,000 distinct CDR3 sequences; the ten leading clones hold about 0.34%. Sequencing input: naive CXCR3+ CD8+ T cells from blood. These TCRs come from a human donor in good health. Some clones in this sample may be carry-over from other donors' samples. CDR3s include the opening cysteine and the closing phenylalanine or tryptophan.

CDR3aa,j_gene,v_gene,len
CASSLVLAGVLGLSYEQYF,TRBJ2-7,TRBV28,19
CASSLRQGDYEQYF,TRBJ2-7,TRBV28,14
CASSRGGREGYTF,TRBJ1-2,TRBV13,13
CASSLWRGSTDTQYF,TRBJ2-3,TRBV12-3/TRBV12-4,15
CASSVARSGLGPGELFF,TRBJ2-2,TRBV9,17
CSARAPRLAGLYNEQFF,TRBJ2-1,TRBV20-1,17
CASSSDGTSYEQYF,TRBJ2-7,TRBV7-9,14
CSARGGRTGPRGTEAFF,TRBJ1-1,TRBV20-1,17
CSVEDPSGGASYNEQFF,TRBJ2-1,TRBV29-1,17
CASSRLTSGTYEQYF,TRBJ2-7,TRBV5-1,15
CASSSSSGGYNEQFF,TRBJ2-1,TRBV28,15
CASSQDRGGANEQFF,TRBJ2-1,TRBV4-2,15
CSVGSSGEQYF,TRBJ2-7,TRBV29-1,11
CASSLFRSYEQYF,TRBJ2-7,TRBV12-3/TRBV12-4,13
CASSEAKDRGSYEQYF,TRBJ2-7,TRBV2,16
CSARRQLGTDTQYF,TRBJ2-3,TRBV20-1,14
CSVEATGQDARDDTGELFF,TRBJ2-2,TRBV29-1,19
CASSSLAGVTDTQYF,TRBJ2-3,TRBV7-9,15
CASSYSGVQTQYF,TRBJ2-5,TRBV6-5,13
CASSGGGATDTQYF,TRBJ2-3,TRBV6-4,14
CASSISVLYEQYF,TRBJ2-7,TRBV7-8,13
CASSLGLAGGGETQYF,TRBJ2-5,TRBV12-3/TRBV12-4,16
CASRGHGINEQFF,TRBJ2-1,TRBV7-2,13
CASSLDMGSYEQYF,TRBJ2-7,TRBV7-7,14
CASSFRETQYF,TRBJ2-5,TRBV12-3/TRBV12-4,11
CASSLAESGGGYEQYF,TRBJ2-7,TRBV5-5,16
CSAVGALRGGYTF,TRBJ1-2,TRBV29-1,13
CASSPPDGTPGANVLTF,TRBJ2-6,TRBV7-9,17
CASSPNNVGLSSYEQYF,TRBJ2-7,TRBV11-1,17
CASSPAGYNEQFF,TRBJ2-1,TRBV28,13
CASSYQTGNGYTF,TRBJ1-2,TRBV6-5,13
CASSVAGGSTRGEQFF,TRBJ2-1,TRBV9,16
CASSPGQGFNEQFF,TRBJ2-1,TRBV5-4,14
CASSTRRLAGEEEQYF,TRBJ2-7,TRBV5-4,16
CASRLGQLQETQYF,TRBJ2-5,TRBV7-9,14
CASSSLTGLHSYEQYF,TRBJ2-7,TRBV5-1,16
CASRTGQGNNEQFF,TRBJ2-1,TRBV5-1,14
CAWSVYANYGYTF,TRBJ1-2,TRBV30,13
CASSFGEGTYEQYF,TRBJ2-7,TRBV5-6,14
CASSLSPGGSYEQYF,TRBJ2-7,TRBV11-2,15
CASSLGQGATNEQFF,TRBJ2-1,TRBV5-1,15
CSVATGDSSYEQYF,TRBJ2-7,TRBV29-1,14
CASSLTGDGETQYF,TRBJ2-5,TRBV12-3/TRBV12-4,14
CASSQLLAGNYNEQFF,TRBJ2-1,TRBV28,16
CASSLGTAGGTDTQYF,TRBJ2-3,TRBV13,16
CASSLWEAYEQYF,TRBJ2-7,TRBV28,13
CASSSGQGLETQYF,TRBJ2-5,TRBV27,14
CSVEDGGNQPQHF,TRBJ1-5,TRBV29-1,13
CASSGRDRAYEQYF,TRBJ2-7,TRBV3-1,14
CASSLNLRGGHNEQFF,TRBJ2-1,TRBV7-2,16
CASTRGSLEAFF,TRBJ1-1,TRBV12-3/TRBV12-4,12
CSVERPRGGGEQYF,TRBJ2-7,TRBV29-1,14
CASSQDGPGTMGTEAFF,TRBJ1-1,TRBV4-2,17
CASSYWREGPTDTQYF,TRBJ2-3,TRBV6-6,16
CASSSRTGISPLHF,TRBJ1-6,TRBV28,14
CSARAIGQTAYEQYF,TRBJ2-7,TRBV20-1,15
CASSGTSGRLDGNEQFF,TRBJ2-1,TRBV7-6,17
CASSLGGDSSYNEQFF,TRBJ2-1,TRBV5-1,16